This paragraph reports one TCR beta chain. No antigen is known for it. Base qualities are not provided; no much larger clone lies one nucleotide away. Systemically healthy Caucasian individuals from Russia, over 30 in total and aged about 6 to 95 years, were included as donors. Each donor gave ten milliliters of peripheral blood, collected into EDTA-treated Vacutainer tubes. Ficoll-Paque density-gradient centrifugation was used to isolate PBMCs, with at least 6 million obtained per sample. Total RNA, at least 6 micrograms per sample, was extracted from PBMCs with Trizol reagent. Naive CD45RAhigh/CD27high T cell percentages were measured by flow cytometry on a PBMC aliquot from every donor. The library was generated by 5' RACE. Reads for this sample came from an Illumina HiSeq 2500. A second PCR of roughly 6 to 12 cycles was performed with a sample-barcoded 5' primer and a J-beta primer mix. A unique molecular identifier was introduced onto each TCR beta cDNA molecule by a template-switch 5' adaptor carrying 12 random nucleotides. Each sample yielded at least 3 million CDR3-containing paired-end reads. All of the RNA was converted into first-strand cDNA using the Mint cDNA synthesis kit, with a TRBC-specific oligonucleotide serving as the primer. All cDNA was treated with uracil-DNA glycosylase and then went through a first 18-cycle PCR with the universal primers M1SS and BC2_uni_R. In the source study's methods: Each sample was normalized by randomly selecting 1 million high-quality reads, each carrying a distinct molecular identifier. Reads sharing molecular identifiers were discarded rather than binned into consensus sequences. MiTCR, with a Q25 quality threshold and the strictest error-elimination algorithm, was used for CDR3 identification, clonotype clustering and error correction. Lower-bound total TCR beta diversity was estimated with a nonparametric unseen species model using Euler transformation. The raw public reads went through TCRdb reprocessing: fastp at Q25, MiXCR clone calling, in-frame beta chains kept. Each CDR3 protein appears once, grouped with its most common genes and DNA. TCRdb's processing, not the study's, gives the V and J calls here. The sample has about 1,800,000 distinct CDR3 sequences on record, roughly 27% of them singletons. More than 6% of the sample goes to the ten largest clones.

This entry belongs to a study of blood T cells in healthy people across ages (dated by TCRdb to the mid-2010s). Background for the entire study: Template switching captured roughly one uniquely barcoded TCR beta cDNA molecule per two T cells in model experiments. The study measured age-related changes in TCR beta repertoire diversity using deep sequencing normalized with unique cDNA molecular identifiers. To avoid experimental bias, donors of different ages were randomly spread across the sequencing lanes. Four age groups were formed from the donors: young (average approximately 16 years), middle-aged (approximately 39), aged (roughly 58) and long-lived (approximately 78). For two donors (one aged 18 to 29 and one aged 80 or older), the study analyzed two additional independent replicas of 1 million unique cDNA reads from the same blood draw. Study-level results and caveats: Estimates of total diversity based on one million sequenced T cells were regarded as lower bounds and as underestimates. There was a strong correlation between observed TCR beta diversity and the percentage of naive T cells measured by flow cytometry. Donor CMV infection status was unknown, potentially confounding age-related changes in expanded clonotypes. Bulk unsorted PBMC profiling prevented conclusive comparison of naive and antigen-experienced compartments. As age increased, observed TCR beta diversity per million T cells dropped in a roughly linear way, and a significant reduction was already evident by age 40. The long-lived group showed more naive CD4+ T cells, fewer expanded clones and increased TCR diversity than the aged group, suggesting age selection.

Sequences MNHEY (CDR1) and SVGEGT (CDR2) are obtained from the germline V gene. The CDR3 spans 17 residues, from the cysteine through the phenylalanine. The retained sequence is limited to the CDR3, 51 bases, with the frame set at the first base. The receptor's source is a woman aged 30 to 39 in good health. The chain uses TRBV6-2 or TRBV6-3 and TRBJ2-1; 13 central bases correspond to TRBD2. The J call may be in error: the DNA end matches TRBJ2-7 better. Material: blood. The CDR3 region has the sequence CASRRTSGRGPYNEQYF. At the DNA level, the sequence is TGTGCCAGCAGACGGACTAGCGGGAGAGGCCCCTACAATGAGCAGTACTTC.